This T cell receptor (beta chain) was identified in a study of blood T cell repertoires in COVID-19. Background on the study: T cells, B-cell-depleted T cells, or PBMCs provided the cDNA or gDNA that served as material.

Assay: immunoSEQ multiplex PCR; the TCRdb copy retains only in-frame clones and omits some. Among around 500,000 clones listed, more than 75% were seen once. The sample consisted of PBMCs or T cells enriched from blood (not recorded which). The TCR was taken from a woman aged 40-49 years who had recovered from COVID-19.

CDR3 sequence: CASSSQASGQYF. CDR3 bases: TGTGCCAGCAGTTCCCAAGCGTCTGGTCAGTACTTC. The rearrangement uses TRBV6-2 or TRBV6-3 and TRBJ2-4; D is undetermined. Per the germline V gene, CDR1 is MNHEY and CDR2 is SVGEGT. V lost 4 bases to trimming and J lost 12 bases, with 13 bases between them. The CDR3 is made up of 12 amino acids.